One sample yielded the 28 T cell receptor beta chains listed below, sequenced in a study of T cells in localized non-small cell lung cancer. Some clones are missing from TCRdb's copy, which holds only in-frame ones; the method was immunoSEQ multiplex PCR. The repertoire holds 130,000 or so clones, with 89% as singletons. Sequencing was performed on peripheral blood, taken before any cancer treatment. All receptors derive from a female donor older than 55 with stage I lung adenocarcinoma.

J is TRBJ2-2 and V is TRBV7-3; D perhaps matches TRBD2 (6 bases). Between the trimmed V and J ends, which lost 3 bases and 0 bases, there was a span of 11 bases. Germline V CDR1 and CDR2: SGHTA, FQGTGA. The CDR3 covers 16 residues. For the CDR3, the DNA is TGTGCCAGCAGCTTCGTTAGCGGAGCGAACACCGGGGAGCTGTTTTTT. It encodes CASSFVSGANTGELFF.

This rearrangement joins TRBV27 to TRBJ1-1; D not certain. V gave up 4 bases and J gave up 4 bases, with 10 bases separating them. Germline V gene sequence: CDR1 MNHEY, CDR2 SMNVEV (reference sequence). CDR3 length: 13 residues. The CDR3 sequence: CASSSFLRTEAFF. CDR3 bases: TGTGCCAGCAGTTCCTTCTTACGCACTGAAGCTTTCTTT.

This CDR3 reads CASSPDRAGSYEQYF. The CDR3 bases are TGTGCCAGCAGCCCGGACAGGGCGGGCTCCTACGAGCAGTACTTC. The chain recombines TRBV14 with TRBJ2-7, with 8 bases aligning to TRBD1. J was trimmed by 0 bases and V by 4 bases; bases with no gene match: 5. The CDR3 contains 15 residues. Germline V gene sequence: CDR1 SGHDN, CDR2 FVKESK.

The chain combines TRBV5-1 with TRBJ2-5; no definite D call. The closer fit of TRBJ2-7 to the DNA end suggests the J call may be wrong. The CDR3 is made up of 15 amino acids. Germline V gives CDR1 SGHRS, CDR2 YFSETQ. The CDR3 spells CASSLASTAPYEQYF. CDR3 in DNA: TGCGCCAGCAGCTTGGCCTCGACCGCTCCCTACGAGCAGTACTTC.

This chain uses TRBV19 with TRBJ1-1, with D possibly being TRBD1 (5 bases). V dropped 4 bases and J dropped 5 bases, with 14 bases sitting between them. Germline lookup yields CDR1 LNHDA and CDR2 SQIVND (reference sequence). The length of the CDR3 is 14 residues. The DNA of the CDR3 is TGTGCCAGTAGTACGGGACTGGGGAATACTGAAGCTTTCTTT. It encodes CASSTGLGNTEAFF.

The chain uses TRBV27 and TRBJ2-5; D is perhaps TRBD1 or TRBD2 (7 bases each). Germline V gene sequence: CDR1 MNHEY, CDR2 SMNVEV (reference sequence). The CDR3 loop spans 16 amino acids. V lost 1 base and J 3 bases, leaving 15 bases between the germline ends. CDR3 sequence reads: CASSLWGGTEKETQYF. The DNA of the CDR3 is TGTGCCAGCAGTTTATGGGGGGGGACAGAAAAAGAGACCCAGTACTTC.

With respect to this clone: The germline gene is not matched at one end of the junction; a read error may be the cause. The chain carries TRBV2 and TRBJ2-1; 10 nucleotides agree with TRBD2. CDR1 SNHLY and CDR2 FYNNEI come from the germline V gene. The CDR3 has 13 residues. In DNA, the CDR3 is TGTGCCAGCAGTGAGTCGACTAGCGGGCCCACACTCTTC. It specifies CASSESTSGPTLF.

This rearrangement joins TRBV7-2 to TRBJ2-5, with D perhaps assigned TRBD1 or TRBD2 (6 bases each). Germline CDR1 SGHTA, CDR2 FQGNSA. The V end was cut by 5 bases, the J end by 9 bases, with 19 bases between. The length of the CDR3 is 14 residues. Written as DNA, the CDR3 is TGTGCCAGCAGCCCCAGGGGCCCCGGAGGGGCCCAGTACTTC. Its protein is CASSPRGPGGAQYF.

The table lists this clone with a few counts. The chain links TRBV7-2 to TRBJ1-4; D is unclear. This CDR3 is built from 15 residues. Trimming cost V 1 base and J 8 bases, with 14 bases left between them. CDR1 is SGHTA and CDR2 is FQGNSA in the germline V gene. The CDR3 spells CASSLGPSIGEKLFF. In DNA, the CDR3 is TGTGCCAGCAGCTTAGGGCCGTCCATAGGGGAAAAACTGTTTTTT.

This rearrangement joins TRBV7-9 to TRBJ2-3; tentative D call: TRBD2 (5 bases). Germline V lookup: CDR1 SEHNR, CDR2 FQNEAQ (reference sequence). V was cut by 5 bases and J by 2 bases, with 17 bases left in between. The CDR3 is 16 amino acids. CDR3 sequence (DNA): TGTGCCAGCAGCCCACCGATTCCTCGGGACACAGATACGCAGTATTTT. Translation gives CASSPPIPRDTDTQYF.

The rearrangement joins TRBV5-1 to TRBJ2-7; TRBD1 might be the D (6 bases). Germline assignment: CDR1 SGHRS and CDR2 YFSETQ. The CDR3 has 14 residues. Trimming took off 3 bases at V and 2 bases at J, with 12 bases between the two ends. The CDR3 sequence: CASSYPGAPYEQYF. The CDR3 DNA follows: TGCGCCAGCAGCTACCCAGGGGCGCCCTACGAGCAGTACTTC.

V usage is TRBV9 and J usage is TRBJ1-1; D remains ambiguous. With 4 bases removed from V and 7 bases from J, the gap between germline ends came to 14 bases. The CDR3 extends over 13 amino acids. Per germline, CDR1 SGDLS and CDR2 YYNGEE. The CDR3 DNA sequence: TGTGCCAGCAGCACGGGAGACGGAGGTGAAGCTTTCTTT. Translation: CASSTGDGGEAFF. The full variable domain, its missing parts supplied by reference TRBV9 and TRBJ1-1, is DSGVTQTPKHLITATGQRVTLRCSPRSGDLSVYWYQQSLDQGLQFLIQYYNGEERAKGNILERFSAQQFPDLHSELNLSSLELGDSALYFCASSTGDGGEAFFGQGTRLTVV.

V and J are TRBV2 and TRBJ1-5; 8 bases fit TRBD1. Germline assignment: CDR1 SNHLY and CDR2 FYNNEI. Trimming cost V 8 bases and J 7 bases; bases outside gene matches: 7. The CDR3 loop spans 13 amino acids. CDR3 sequence: CASATGGKQPQHF. CDR3 coding DNA: TGTGCCAGCGCAACAGGGGGGAAACAGCCCCAGCATTTT.

This clone was detected a few times. This chain connects TRBV9 to TRBJ1-2, with D perhaps TRBD1 (5 bases). The germline V gene has CDR1 SGDLS and CDR2 YYNGEE. This CDR3 region has 12 residues. Trimming pared 0 bases from V and 8 bases from J, leaving 8 bases between. The CDR3 loop is CASSVGQLGYTF. The CDR3 nucleotides read TGTGCCAGCAGCGTAGGACAGTTGGGCTACACCTTC.

The V call is TRBV6-1, the J call TRBJ2-1; TRBD1 matches 7 bases. The CDR3 covers 14 residues. CDR1 and CDR2 from the germline V gene are MNHNS and SASEGT. V gave up 6 bases and J gave up 5 bases; unmatched junction bases: 7. The chain's CDR3 is CASSPGQTNNEQFF. The CDR3 DNA reads as TGTGCCAGCAGCCCGGGACAGACTAACAATGAGCAGTTCTTC.

This chain joins TRBV27 and TRBJ2-3; D remains unclear. CDR3 length equals 15 residues. Germline CDR1 MNHEY, CDR2 SMNVEV (reference sequence). Trimming pared 2 bases from V and 2 bases from J, leaving 11 bases between. Here the CDR3 DNA reads TGTGCCAGCAGTTTACAAGGGTCCCCCACAGATACGCAGTATTTT. It encodes CASSLQGSPTDTQYF.

The V and J genes are TRBV6-1 and TRBJ2-7; D gene uncertain. The ends were cut back, 8 bases at V and 0 bases at J, with 17 bases in the middle. Germline assignment: CDR1 MNHNS and CDR2 SASEGT. The CDR3 consists of 15 residues. CDR3 residues: CASPESAGNSYEQYF. In DNA form, the CDR3 reads TGTGCCAGCCCTGAATCCGCTGGAAACTCCTACGAGCAGTACTTC.

The chain uses TRBV7-8 and TRBJ2-7, with D hard to call. Per the germline V gene, CDR1 is SGHVS and CDR2 is FQNEAQ. V was trimmed by 5 bases and J by 3 bases, leaving 14 bases between them. This CDR3 spans 14 amino acids. This CDR3 reads CASSTRVGGYEQYF. The CDR3 DNA reads as TGTGCCAGCAGCACCAGAGTGGGCGGCTACGAGCAGTACTTC. The entire variable domain, with the rest obtained from reference TRBV7-8 and TRBJ2-7, is as follows: GAGVSQSPRYKVAKRGQDVALRCDPISGHVSLFWYQQALGQGPEFLTYFQNEAQLDKSGLPSDRFFAERPEGSVSTLKIQRTQQEDSAVYLCASSTRVGGYEQYFGPGTRLTVT.

Remarks on this clone: The sample has other DNA sequences that encode this CDR3 too. This rearrangement joins TRBV5-1 to TRBJ2-1; 11 bases are shared with TRBD2. CDR1 is SGHRS, CDR2 YFSETQ, per germline. The CDR3 length is 16 residues. With 4 bases clipped from V and 2 bases from J, the junction kept 5 bases outside the gene matches. The CDR3 here is CASSPGTSGTYNEQFF. CDR3 in DNA: TGCGCCAGCAGCCCCGGGACTAGCGGAACCTACAATGAGCAGTTCTTC.

This clone was recorded only once. The gene calls are TRBV5-8 and TRBJ1-4; D may be TRBD1 (6 bases). CDR1 is SGHTS and CDR2 is YDEGEE in the germline V gene. This CDR3 spans 16 amino acids. The V and J ends lost 0 bases and 5 bases respectively, with 14 bases between them. This chain's CDR3 is CASSLGGAGKNEKLFF. CDR3 DNA sequence: TGTGCCAGCAGCTTGGGGGGGGCAGGAAAGAATGAAAAACTGTTTTTT.

V usage is TRBV7-9 and J usage is TRBJ1-1; possibly TRBD1 for D (5 bases). Germline V gene lookup returns CDR1 SEHNR and CDR2 FQNEAQ (reference sequence). The V and J ends lost 0 bases and 5 bases respectively, with 10 bases between them. The CDR3 has 14 residues. The CDR3 nucleotides read TGTGCCAGCAGCTTAGCCTCAGGGAGGACTGAAGCTTTCTTT. Protein product: CASSLASGRTEAFF.

This clone was counted between two and nine times. The rearrangement links TRBV11-2 to TRBJ2-1, with D perhaps matching TRBD2 (6 bases). CDR1 is SGHAT and CDR2 is FQNNGV in the germline V gene. The V gene lost 5 bases and the J gene lost 6 bases, with 20 bases spanning the gap. The CDR3 covers 16 residues. CDR3 nucleotides: TGTGCCAGCAGCCCGCGCACTAGTTTGGGGGGCAATGAGCAGTTCTTC. This encodes CASSPRTSLGGNEQFF.

This chain connects TRBV7-9 to TRBJ2-7; D is uncertain. Looked up from germline, CDR1 is SEHNR and CDR2 is FQNEAQ (reference sequence). The V end was cut by 3 bases, the J end by 6 bases, with 9 bases between. This CDR3 is built from 12 residues. The CDR3 DNA reads TGTGCCAGCAGCTTTTCCGCCCCCGAGCAGTACTTC. Its protein is CASSFSAPEQYF.

V is TRBV30 and J is TRBJ2-3; D is perhaps TRBD1 (6 bases). Germline V gene data show CDR1 as GTSNPN and CDR2 as SVGIG (reference sequence). Trimming left V 0 bases short and J 4 bases short, with 11 bases between. The CDR3 runs to 14 residues. Here the CDR3 DNA reads TGTGCCTGGAGTGTAGGCAGGGGCCCAGATACGCAGTATTTT. Translating gives CAWSVGRGPDTQYF.

The rearrangement joins TRBV9 to TRBJ1-2; 9 bases agree with TRBD1. Germline CDR1 reads SGDLS; CDR2 reads YYNGEE. Unmatched junction bases numbered 3, after V lost 0 bases and J lost 6 bases. This CDR3 spans 14 amino acids. In DNA form, the CDR3 reads TGTGCCAGCAGCGTAGATACAGGGGGCGATGGCTACACCTTC. Residues: CASSVDTGGDGYTF.

The chain couples TRBV7-9 to TRBJ2-7; D gene uncertain. This CDR3 is built from 12 residues. V was pared by 5 bases and J by 7 bases, with 12 bases between. Looked up from germline, CDR1 is SEHNR and CDR2 is FQNEAQ (reference sequence). CDR3 coding DNA: TGTGCCAGCAGCCTGAACCTTGGGGAGCAGTACTTC. Encoded protein: CASSLNLGEQYF.

The chain employs TRBV7-2 and TRBJ2-7; 7 bases line up with TRBD1. This CDR3 spans 12 amino acids. Per germline, CDR1 SGHTA and CDR2 FQGNSA. The junction had 4 bases not matched to a gene; V was cut back by 5 bases and J by 6 bases. The CDR3 protein is CASSAYRGEQYF. CDR3 DNA: TGTGCCAGCAGCGCATACAGGGGCGAGCAGTACTTC.

This CDR3 is CATSRRTGGYTF. The CDR3 DNA reads as TGTGCCACCAGCAGGCGCACGGGGGGCTACACCTTC. The chain joins TRBV15 to TRBJ1-2; D unclear. Trimming took off 3 bases at V and 8 bases at J, with 10 bases between the two ends. Germline lookup yields CDR1 LNHNV and CDR2 YYDKDF (reference sequence). CDR3 length: 12 residues.